These 15 T cell receptor beta chains originate from one sample sequenced in a study of shared clonotypes between healthy human individuals. Produced via immunoSEQ multiplex PCR; TCRdb's table is partial and in-frame only. Of about a million clones in the sample, 70% to 80% were seen once. Sequenced input: memory CD4+ T cells sorted from blood. Stated subset: CD45RA-negative fraction. These TCRs come from a man between 18 and 29 years old in good health.

This clone was found once. The J gene is TRBJ2-5, the V gene TRBV25-1; D not certain. There are 14 residues in the CDR3. CDR1 is MGHDK, CDR2 SYGVNS, per germline. V was pared by 5 bases and J by 4 bases, with 14 bases between. CDR3 sequence: CASSRPGPPETQYF. CDR3 in DNA: TGTGCCAGCAGTCGCCCTGGCCCCCCAGAGACCCAGTACTTC. The complete variable domain, with remaining parts taken from reference TRBV25-1 and TRBJ2-5, reads EADIYQTPRYLVIGTGKKITLECSQTMGHDKMYWYQQDPGMELHLIHYSYGVNSTEKGDLSSESTVSRIRTEHFPLTLESARPSHTSQYLCASSRPGPPETQYFGPGTRLLVL.

This clone was detected only once. This chain uses TRBV11-2 with TRBJ2-2, with a tentative D call TRBD2 (5 bases). There are 15 residues in the CDR3. Deletions cut 6 bases from V and 4 bases from J, with 15 bases between. CDR1 SGHAT and CDR2 FQNNGV come from the germline V gene. In nucleotides, the CDR3 is TGTGCCAGCAGACACCGGGATCTAACCACCGGGGAGCTGTTTTTT. This gives the protein CASRHRDLTTGELFF.

J is TRBJ2-7 and V is TRBV6-4; the D gene is possibly TRBD1 (5 bases). The germline gives CDR1 MRHNA, CDR2 SNTAGT. The CDR3 runs 19 residues. Between the trimmed V and J ends, which lost 1 base and 3 bases, there was a span of 25 bases. CDR3: CASSDFPWAGSPLIYEQYF. CDR3 DNA: TGTGCCAGCAGTGACTTTCCCTGGGCAGGGTCCCCCTTAATCTACGAGCAGTACTTC.

The chain recombines TRBV25-1 with TRBJ1-6; D remains unclear. This CDR3 region has 14 residues. V dropped 5 bases and J dropped 4 bases, with 9 bases sitting between them. Germline CDR1 and CDR2: MGHDK and SYGVNS. CDR3: CASSPGGYNSPLHF. The CDR3 DNA reads as TGTGCCAGCAGTCCAGGTGGTTATAATTCACCCCTCCACTTT.

This rearrangement joins TRBV6-5 to TRBJ1-4; no definite D call. Per the germline V gene, CDR1 is MNHEY and CDR2 is SVGAGI. V shed 6 bases and J shed 7 bases, with 15 bases lying between them. The CDR3 runs to 14 residues. Here the CDR3 reads CASRPGGQVEKLFF. In nucleotides, the CDR3 is TGTGCCAGCAGACCAGGAGGGCAAGTTGAAAAACTGTTTTTT.

This clone was observed a single time. In the same sample, other DNA sequences code for this CDR3. The genes are TRBV7-9 and TRBJ2-3; 9 bases align to TRBD1. Germline V CDR1 and CDR2: SEHNR, FQNEAQ (reference sequence). Trimming cost V 4 bases and J 3 bases; bases outside gene matches: 8. The length of the CDR3 is 16 residues. The CDR3 nucleotides read TGTGCCAGCAGCTCTACAGGGGGCGGAGGGACAGATACGCAGTATTTT. Residues: CASSSTGGGGTDTQYF.

The J gene is TRBJ2-4, the V gene TRBV7-8; 12 nucleotides align to TRBD1. The V gene's germline CDR1 is SGHVS and CDR2 FQNEAQ. V shed 5 bases, J shed 6 bases, and the junction held 8 bases outside the gene matches. This CDR3 region has 16 residues. The CDR3 DNA reads as TGTGCCAGCAGCCTACAAGGGACAGGGGGCAGAAACATTCAGTACTTC. Translated: CASSLQGTGGRNIQYF.

The chain links TRBV5-1 to TRBJ2-3; 10 nucleotides match TRBD2. The germline V gene has CDR1 SGHRS and CDR2 YFSETQ. The CDR3 runs 16 residues. V shed 4 bases, J shed 3 bases, and the junction held 8 bases outside the gene matches. The CDR3 nucleotides are TGCGCCAGCAGCGGATCTAGCGGGGGCCTTACAGATACGCAGTATTTT. Residues: CASSGSSGGLTDTQYF.

This chain connects TRBV25-1 to TRBJ2-3; D is unclear. There are 14 residues in the CDR3. Trimming removed 5 bases from V and 2 bases from J, with 11 bases in between. Germline lookup yields CDR1 MGHDK and CDR2 SYGVNS. The CDR3 coding sequence is TGTGCCAGCAGTCAGGCAGGACCCACAGATACGCAGTATTTT. The encoded protein is CASSQAGPTDTQYF.

This chain joins TRBV5-1 and TRBJ2-1; 13 bases match TRBD2. This CDR3 region has 15 residues. V trimming: 4 bases; J trimming: 9 bases; junction bases outside the gene matches: 7. Germline V gives CDR1 SGHRS, CDR2 YFSETQ. This chain's CDR3 is CASSRTSGGAGEQFF. The CDR3 nucleotides read TGCGCCAGCAGCCGCACTAGCGGGGGGGCCGGTGAGCAGTTCTTC.

The V gene is TRBV4-2, the J gene TRBJ1-4, with 8 bases that match TRBD1. This CDR3 region has 19 residues. CDR1 is LGHNA and CDR2 is YNFKEQ in the germline V gene. J gave up 0 bases and V 1 base, and 10 bases lay outside the gene matches. CDR3 DNA sequence: TGTGCCAGCAGCCAAGTAGCAGGACAGGGATCTGCAACTAATGAAAAACTGTTTTTT. Encoded protein: CASSQVAGQGSATNEKLFF.

The chain joins TRBV2 to TRBJ1-4; 9 positions match TRBD1. Losses at the gene ends were 4 bases for V and 9 bases for J; bases not matched to a gene: 9. The CDR3 loop spans 15 amino acids. Looked up from germline, CDR1 is SNHLY and CDR2 is FYNNEI. For the CDR3, the DNA is TGTGCCAGCAGTGCATCCGGACAGGGGACACAAAAACTGTTTTTT. It specifies CASSASGQGTQKLFF.

This clone showed up just a few times. This specimen includes other DNA sequences encoding the same CDR3. J is TRBJ2-7 and V is TRBV7-2, with D perhaps matching TRBD1 (5 bases). Germline CDR1 reads SGHTA; CDR2 reads FQGNSA. V lost 4 bases and J 3 bases, leaving 7 bases between the germline ends. The CDR3 spans 12 residues. CDR3 nucleotides: TGTGCCAGCAGCTCAGGGCTCTACGAGCAGTACTTC. It specifies CASSSGLYEQYF.

There are many counts of this clone. This chain joins TRBV19 and TRBJ2-1; D is perhaps TRBD1 (6 bases). Germline-derived CDR1 and CDR2 are LNHDA and SQIVND (reference sequence). Trimming pared 5 bases from V and 6 bases from J, leaving 11 bases between. The CDR3 totals 13 residues. The CDR3 region has the DNA TGTGCCAGTAGTCTGGGACAAAGCAATGAGCAGTTCTTC. This encodes CASSLGQSNEQFF.

The DNA of the CDR3 is TGTGCCAGCAGCTTAGGGGGCCAGGGAGACGGAAACACCATATATTTT. This encodes CASSLGGQGDGNTIYF. This rearrangement joins TRBV7-8 to TRBJ1-3; D may be TRBD1 (5 bases). Germline CDR1 and CDR2: SGHVS and FQNEAQ. Trimming took 1 base from V and 4 from J, leaving 14 bases between them. The CDR3 sequence is 16 residues long.